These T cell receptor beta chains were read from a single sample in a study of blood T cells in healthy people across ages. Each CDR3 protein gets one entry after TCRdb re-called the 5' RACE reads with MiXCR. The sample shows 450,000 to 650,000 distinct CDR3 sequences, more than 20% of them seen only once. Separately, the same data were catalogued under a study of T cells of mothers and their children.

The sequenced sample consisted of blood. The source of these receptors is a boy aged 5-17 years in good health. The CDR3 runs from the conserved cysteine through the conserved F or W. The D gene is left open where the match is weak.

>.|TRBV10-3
CAISESVSQPQHF
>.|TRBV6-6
CASSSQQGTEAFF
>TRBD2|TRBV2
CASRVSSGTGIQYF
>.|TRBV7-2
CASSTDRSNQPQHF
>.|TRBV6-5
CASSSGREAGYTF
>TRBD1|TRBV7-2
CASRPTGGNSPLHF
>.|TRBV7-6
CASSPESGSSSYEQYF
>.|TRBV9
CASSVDLNTEAFF
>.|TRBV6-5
CASRATGPTNEKLFF
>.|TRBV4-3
CASSQEPLLAADNEQFF
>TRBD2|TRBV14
CASSRGLAGTFYEQYF
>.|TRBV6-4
CASSDSVTGANVLTF
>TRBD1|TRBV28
CASRRRQGANSGANVLTF
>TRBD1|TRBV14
CASSQDRGQGWIEQFF
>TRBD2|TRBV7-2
CASSRGTSVPNTQYF
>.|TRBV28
CASSPYTSGQPKNIQYF
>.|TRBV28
CASRTTNHEQYF
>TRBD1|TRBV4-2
CASSQDPGTGYEKLFF
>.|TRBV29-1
CSVLSSYEQYF
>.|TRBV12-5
CASGLVGGANVLTF
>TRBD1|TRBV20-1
CSAPETGDNQPQHF
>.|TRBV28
CASSFDRTYEQYF
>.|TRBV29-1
CSVPDQALGETQYF
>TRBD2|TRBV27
CASSFRIAGGNEQFF
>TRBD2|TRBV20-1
CSARGFNPSGGASNTDTQYF
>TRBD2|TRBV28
CASSPNRGGKETQYF
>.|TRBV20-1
CSARDGASITDTQYF
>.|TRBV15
CATSRDFAYEQYF
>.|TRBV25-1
CASSEGQLLAKNIQYF
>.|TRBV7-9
CASSLVAGYASDTQYF
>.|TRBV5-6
CASSPLGNTIYF
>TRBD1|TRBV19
CASNIGQGDQPQHF
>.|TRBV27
CASVGRGRSPYEQYF
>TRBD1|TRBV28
CASSLTGLGPTNEKLFF
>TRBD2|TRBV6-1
CASREAGGRYSEQFF
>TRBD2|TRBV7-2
CASSWGLAGRLANTGELFF
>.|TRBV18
CASSPLGLNEQFF
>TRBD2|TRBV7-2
CASSFLGAGGWETQYF
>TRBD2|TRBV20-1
CSAQGTSGRFRTQYF
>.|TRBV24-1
CATSDTGPGETQYF
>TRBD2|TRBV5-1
CASRGTSGNLHTGELFF
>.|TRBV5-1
CASSQGLVSSYNEQFF
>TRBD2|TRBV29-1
CSVEDGRDTGELFF
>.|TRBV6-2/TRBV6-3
CASSYPPRWMNTEAFF
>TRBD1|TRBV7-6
CASSLDPPRTGAYNEQFF
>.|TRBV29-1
CSVGGLNTGELFF
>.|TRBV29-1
CSVEGGPFLNYGYTF
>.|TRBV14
CASSRQRETQYF
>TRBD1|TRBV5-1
CASTPRQGAGEKLFF
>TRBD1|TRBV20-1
CSARDIGGRNTEAFF
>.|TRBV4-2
CASSQDLNRNEQFF
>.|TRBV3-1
CASSQEGGEQYF
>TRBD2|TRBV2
CASSVMGTSGYSSYEQYF